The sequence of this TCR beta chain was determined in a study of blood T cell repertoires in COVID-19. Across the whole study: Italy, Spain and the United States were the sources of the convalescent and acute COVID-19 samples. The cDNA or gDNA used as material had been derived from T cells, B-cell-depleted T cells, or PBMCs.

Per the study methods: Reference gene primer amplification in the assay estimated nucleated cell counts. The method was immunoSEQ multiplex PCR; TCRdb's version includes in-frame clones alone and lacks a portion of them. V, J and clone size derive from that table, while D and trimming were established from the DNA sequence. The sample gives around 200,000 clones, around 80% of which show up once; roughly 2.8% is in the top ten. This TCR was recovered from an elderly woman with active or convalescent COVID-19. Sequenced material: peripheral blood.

For the CDR3, the DNA is TGTGCCAGCAGTAAAATAGAGGAGACCCAGTACTTC. This encodes CASSKIEETQYF. This chain links TRBV2 with TRBJ2-5; D gene uncertain. V was clipped by 5 bases and J by 5 bases, with 9 bases between them. Germline-derived CDR1 and CDR2 are SNHLY and FYNNEI. This CDR3 is built from 12 residues. The full variable domain, completed using reference TRBV2 and TRBJ2-5, is EPEVTQTPSHQVTQMGQEVILRCVPISNHLYFYWYRQILGQKVEFLVSFYNNEISEKSEIFDDQFSVERPDGSNFTLKIRSTKLEDSAMYFCASSKIEETQYFGPGTRLLVL.